The rows below give T cell receptor beta chains drawn from one sample of a study of T cells after yellow fever vaccination. TCRdb re-derived calls from the 5' RACE reads in MiXCR, one entry per CDR3 protein. Among a few hundred thousand distinct CDR3 sequences, roughly 3.9% were seen once, and the ten largest hold 20% to 25%. Material: PBMCs, obtained 5 days after the yellow fever booster vaccination. The receptors here all came from a young man who received the YFV17D yellow fever vaccine. The CDR3 runs from the conserved cysteine through the conserved F or W. Each record gives: CDR3 length, J gene, D gene, clone size, V gene, CDR3 protein, CDR3 DNA. A D gene is named only where the DNA matches it firmly. Size values are once, few and many counts, or a class for expanded clones, and some rows have none.

15,TRBJ2-7,TRBD2,many,TRBV5-1,CASSLGAGEGYEQYF,TGCGCCAGCAGCTTGGGCGCGGGGGAAGGGTACGAGCAGTACTTC
14,TRBJ1-2,.,many,TRBV6-5,CASSPSSRGYGYTF,TGTGCCAGCAGTCCCTCCTCCAGGGGCTATGGCTACACCTTC
15,TRBJ2-2,.,.,TRBV5-1,CASSLEGQGTGELFF,TGCGCCAGCAGCTTGGAGGGCCAGGGAACCGGGGAGCTGTTTTTT
14,TRBJ1-6,.,few,TRBV6-5,CATKRTAYNSPLHF,TGTGCCACCAAACGGACAGCCTATAATTCACCCCTCCACTTT
13,TRBJ2-3,.,few,TRBV9,CASSPQAPDTQYF,TGTGCCAGCAGCCCACAGGCTCCAGATACGCAGTATTTT
16,TRBJ2-1,.,many,TRBV5-1,CASSPGAAGYLYEQFF,TGCGCCAGCAGCCCGGGGGCAGCGGGGTATTTATATGAGCAGTTCTTC
16,TRBJ1-1,.,many,TRBV6-5,CASSYSIQGGNTEAFF,TGTGCCAGCAGTTACTCCATACAGGGCGGAAACACTGAAGCTTTCTTT
14,TRBJ1-6,.,many,TRBV10-3,CAISVGGGDSPLHF,TGTGCCATCAGTGTGGGGGGCGGAGATTCACCCCTCCACTTT
14,TRBJ1-5,.,.,TRBV24-1,CATSPRQPNQPQHF,TGTGCCACCAGTCCCAGACAGCCCAATCAGCCCCAGCATTTT
16,TRBJ2-6,.,few,TRBV4-3,CASSQAEGAGANVLTF,TGCGCCAGCAGCCAAGCGGAGGGGGCTGGGGCCAACGTCCTGACTTTC
13,TRBJ1-5,TRBD1,many,TRBV20-1,CSANRGVGQPQHF,TGCAGTGCGAACAGGGGGGTCGGTCAGCCCCAGCATTTT
13,TRBJ1-2,TRBD1,few,TRBV6-5,CASSYEGAGGYTF,TGTGCCAGCAGTTACGAGGGGGCGGGAGGCTACACCTTC
15,TRBJ2-3,.,.,TRBV12-3/TRBV12-4,CASSLARLGTDTQYF,TGTGCCAGCAGTTTAGCGAGACTAGGCACAGATACGCAGTATTTT
14,TRBJ2-5,.,.,TRBV12-3/TRBV12-4,CASSHRDAWETQYF,TGTGCCAGCAGCCACCGGGACGCCTGGGAGACCCAGTACTTC
14,TRBJ1-6,.,.,TRBV28,CASSFLDKSSPLHF,TGTGCCAGCAGTTTTCTCGACAAGTCCTCACCCCTCCACTTT
14,TRBJ1-6,.,few,TRBV27,CASSPAGQSDSLHF,TGTGCCAGCAGTCCCGCAGGACAGTCCGACTCCCTCCACTTT
14,TRBJ2-1,TRBD2,.,TRBV5-1,CASSLGLAGAEQFF,TGCGCCAGCAGCCTCGGACTAGCGGGGGCCGAGCAGTTCTTC
15,TRBJ2-5,TRBD2,many,TRBV20-1,CSARTPTAGGETQYF,TGCAGTGCTAGAACCCCCACAGCGGGGGGAGAGACCCAGTACTTC
15,TRBJ2-5,TRBD2,many,TRBV7-9,CASSPGVAGEETQYF,TGTGCCAGCAGCCCTGGCGTAGCGGGGGAAGAGACCCAGTACTTC
15,TRBJ1-5,TRBD1,few,TRBV7-2,CASSPDRISNQPQHF,TGTGCCAGCAGCCCGGACAGGATTAGCAATCAGCCCCAGCATTTT